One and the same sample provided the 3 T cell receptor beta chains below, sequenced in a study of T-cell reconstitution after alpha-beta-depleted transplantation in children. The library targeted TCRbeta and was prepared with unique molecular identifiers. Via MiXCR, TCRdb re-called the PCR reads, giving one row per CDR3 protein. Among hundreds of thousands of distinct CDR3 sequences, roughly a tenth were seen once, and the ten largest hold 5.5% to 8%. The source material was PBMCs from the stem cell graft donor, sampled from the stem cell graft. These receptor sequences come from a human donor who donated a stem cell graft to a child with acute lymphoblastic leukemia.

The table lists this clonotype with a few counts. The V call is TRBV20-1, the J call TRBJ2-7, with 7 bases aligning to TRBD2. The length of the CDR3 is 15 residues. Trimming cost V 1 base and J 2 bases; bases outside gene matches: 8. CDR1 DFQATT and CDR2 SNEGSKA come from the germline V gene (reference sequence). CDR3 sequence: CSARGIGGLAYEQYF. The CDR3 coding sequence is TGCAGTGCTAGAGGTATCGGGGGGTTAGCCTACGAGCAGTACTTC.

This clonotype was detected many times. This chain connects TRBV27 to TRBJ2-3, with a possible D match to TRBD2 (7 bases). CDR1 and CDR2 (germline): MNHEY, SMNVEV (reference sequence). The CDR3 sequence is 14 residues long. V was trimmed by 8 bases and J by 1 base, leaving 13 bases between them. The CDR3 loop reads CASERGAGTDTQYF. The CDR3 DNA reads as TGTGCCAGCGAACGGGGGGCCGGCACAGATACGCAGTATTTT.

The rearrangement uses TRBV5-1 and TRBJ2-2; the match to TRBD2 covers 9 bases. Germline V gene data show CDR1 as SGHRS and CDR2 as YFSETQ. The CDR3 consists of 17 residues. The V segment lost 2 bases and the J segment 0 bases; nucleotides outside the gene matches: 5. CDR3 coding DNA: TGCGCCAGCAGCTTTCTTAGCGGGGGAGCGAACACCGGGGAGCTGTTTTTT. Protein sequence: CASSFLSGGANTGELFF. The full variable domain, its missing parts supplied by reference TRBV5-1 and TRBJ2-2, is KAGVTQTPRYLIKTRGQQVTLSCSPISGHRSVSWYQQTPGQGLQFLFEYFSETQRNKGNFPGRFSGRQFSNSRSEMNVSTLELGDSALYLCASSFLSGGANTGELFFGEGSRLTVL.